Listed below are T cell receptor beta chains from one sample, sequenced in a study of cytomegalovirus exposure and HLA in healthy donors. Sequencing was performed with immunoSEQ multiplex PCR; in TCRdb, only in-frame clones are kept and a portion is missing. Seen in this sample are 85,000 to 110,000 clones; the ten most common clones hold about 3%. Sequencing input: PBMCs. The receptors shown here come from a man between 40 and 49 years old in good health and CMV-seronegative. Both conserved end residues are part of each CDR3. A D gene is named only where the DNA matches it firmly.

V gene	J gene	D gene	CDR3 protein
TRBV19	TRBJ2-1	-	CASSIKQPPNEQFF
TRBV7-2	TRBJ1-2	-	CASSSNSYGYTF
TRBV30	TRBJ2-7	-	CAWQQGPSSYEQYF
TRBV7-2	TRBJ1-5	-	CASSSGVRAQHF
TRBV2	TRBJ2-6	-	CASSDQGAGANVLTF
TRBV19	TRBJ2-7	-	CASSIGADPYEQYF
TRBV6-6	TRBJ1-5	TRBD1	CASSPQDRGTSQPQHF
TRBV5-4	TRBJ1-1	-	CASSDWTAVVNTEAFF
TRBV18	TRBJ2-5	-	CASSPGARETQYF
TRBV7-9	TRBJ1-2	-	CASSLGSQGTSNYGYTF
TRBV28	TRBJ2-3	TRBD2	CASSSLLAGSTDTQYF
TRBV19	TRBJ2-7	TRBD2	CASSLRGGHSSYEQYF
TRBV7-2	TRBJ1-1	-	CASSLSAGMNTEAFF
TRBV19	TRBJ1-1	TRBD1	CASSAPTGGVNTEAFF
TRBV5-4	TRBJ2-1	-	CASSLPGTKSNEQFF
TRBV5-1	TRBJ1-4	TRBD1	CASSQFGQGREKLFF
TRBV6-5	TRBJ1-2	-	CASSYSRGWGRGYTF
TRBV11-3	TRBJ1-6	-	CASSLDASSGSPLHF
TRBV14	TRBJ2-5	-	CASSPNSQETQYF
TRBV11-2	TRBJ2-3	-	CASSYRDTQYF
TRBV19	TRBJ2-2	TRBD2	CASTASGSNTGELFF
TRBV7-9	TRBJ2-1	-	CASSLGAGIGNEQFF
TRBV6-5	TRBJ2-3	TRBD2	CASSRREGGDTQYF
TRBV6-1	TRBJ2-3	TRBD1	CATLGDRRQYF
TRBV28	TRBJ1-1	-	CASSPTGSTYTEAFF
TRBV5-1	TRBJ2-3	-	CASSLAWTGVAGMGTDTQYF
TRBV7-2	TRBJ2-1	-	CASSTSLASYNEQFF
TRBV5-6	TRBJ2-5	TRBD2	CASSFTSGGETQYF
TRBV7-8	TRBJ2-7	TRBD1	CASSYGQGTYEQYF
TRBV7-2	TRBJ2-3	TRBD2	CASSLANSAGGQDTQYF
TRBV28	TRBJ1-4	-	CASSFPGSDEKLFF
TRBV11-2	TRBJ2-7	-	CASSRNLIRSGYEQYF
TRBV27	TRBJ2-3	-	CASTSRVNTQYF
TRBV10-2	TRBJ1-1	-	CASSLGRATEAFF